This T cell receptor beta chain was recorded in a study of blood T cell repertoires in COVID-19. Profiling relied on immunoSEQ multiplex PCR, and the TCRdb table lists in-frame clones only, not all of them. The sample shows 400,000 to 500,000 clones, 86% of them seen only once. Germline loops: CDR1 SGHDT, CDR2 YYEEEE. This CDR3 has 15 residues. J lost 6 bases, V lost 4 bases, and 9 bases had no gene match. The sequence derives from a woman between 25 and 40 years old with active or convalescent COVID-19. The specimen sequenced was peripheral blood. This chain joins TRBV5-6 and TRBJ1-1, with 10 bases aligning to TRBD1. The chain's CDR3 is CASSVRRTGGSEAFF. The CDR3 bases are TGTGCCAGCAGCGTCCGAAGGACAGGGGGTTCTGAAGCTTTCTTT.